This T cell receptor beta chain was recorded in a study of OX40 agonist ivuxolimab in advanced cancers. Regarding the research as a whole: Ivuxolimab, which targeted the costimulatory receptor OX40 (CD134), was an agonistic, fully human IgG2 monoclonal antibody. Partial responses were achieved by three dose-escalation patients, of whom one had hepatocellular carcinoma and two had cutaneous melanoma. The point of sequencing TCRbeta in the periphery was to test whether ivuxolimab changed TCR sequence diversity and drove clonal T-cell expansion. Intravenous ivuxolimab was administered to patients every 2 weeks at six dose levels: 0.01, 0.1, 0.3, 1.5, 3 and 10 mg/kg. Among the 50 to 55 dose-escalation patients, approximately 20 had hepatocellular carcinoma, 15 or so melanoma, 9 renal cell carcinoma and 9 head and neck cancer. The paper covers the monotherapy dose-escalation part of the phase I ivuxolimab trial, which included N of about 56 patients. Patients were allowed to have had prior anti-PD-1, anti-PD-L1 or anti-CTLA-4 therapy, and around two fifths of the dose-escalation patients had been treated with checkpoint inhibitors. A male proportion of under 85% and a mean age of approximately 58 years, ranging from 23 to 79, were recorded for the dose-escalation cohort. What the work shows at the level of the full study, not this receptor alone: Low levels of normalized T-cell clonal expansion were also seen in some nonresponding patients. Partial responders in the 0.1-3.0 mg/kg groups had among the lowest normalized peripheral clonal expansion, especially among CD8+ T cells. Antigen specificity was not determined for the clonally expanded peripheral T cells. At doses from 0.1 to 3.0 mg/kg, clonal expansion was seen in both CD4+ and CD8+ blood T cells between baseline and week 6. On average, CD8+ T cells showed more expanded clones than CD4+ T cells after ivuxolimab.

Concerning this clone itself: Its antigen remains unidentified. No base quality values were provided; no much bigger clone lies one nucleotide off.

Patients with a history of autoimmune disease or receiving systemic immunosuppression were excluded from the trial. Peripheral blood for TCR sequencing was collected from all dose cohorts at baseline, on cycle 4 day 1, and on cycle 7 day 1. The samples were taken from a phase I, first-in-human, multicenter, open-label dose-escalation trial of ivuxolimab. The trial enrolled adults with locally advanced or metastatic head and neck squamous cell, hepatocellular, melanoma or renal cell carcinoma. Before TCR sequencing, CD4+ T cells and CD8+ T cells were sorted from peripheral blood as separate populations. For this chain, trimming is 5 bases at the V end and 2 bases at the J end, and the number of junction bases without a gene match is 9. The CDR3 measures 15 amino acids from cysteine to phenylalanine. The kept DNA is CDR3 alone, 45 bases in frame from the first base. The CDR1 and CDR2 encoded by the germline V gene are SQVTM and ANQGSEA.

For sequencing of the TCRbeta CDR3 region, genomic DNA was extracted from the sorted cells. The immunoSEQ Assay was used for sequencing of TCRbeta CDR3 regions. As stored in TCRdb, this immuneACCESS dataset retains in-frame rearrangements with V and J assigned. A fraction of the clones does not appear; measured against another copy, unresolved V genes explain less than half of the discrepancy, and the remainder lacks a known reason. The sample records about 15,000 clones, just under 80% of which are singletons. The top ten constitute 20% to 30% of the sample. The rearrangement joined TRBV29-1 to TRBJ1-1, with 9 bases in between that match TRBD1. The TCR originated in an adult with an advanced solid tumor such as melanoma, head and neck, liver or kidney cancer. The material sequenced was CD4+ or CD8+ T cells sorted from blood, taken in a trial of the OX40 agonist ivuxolimab. The nucleotides read TGCAGCGTTTCAACGAGGGACAGGGTTAACACTGAAGCTTTCTTT. Its protein reads: CSVSTRDRVNTEAFF.